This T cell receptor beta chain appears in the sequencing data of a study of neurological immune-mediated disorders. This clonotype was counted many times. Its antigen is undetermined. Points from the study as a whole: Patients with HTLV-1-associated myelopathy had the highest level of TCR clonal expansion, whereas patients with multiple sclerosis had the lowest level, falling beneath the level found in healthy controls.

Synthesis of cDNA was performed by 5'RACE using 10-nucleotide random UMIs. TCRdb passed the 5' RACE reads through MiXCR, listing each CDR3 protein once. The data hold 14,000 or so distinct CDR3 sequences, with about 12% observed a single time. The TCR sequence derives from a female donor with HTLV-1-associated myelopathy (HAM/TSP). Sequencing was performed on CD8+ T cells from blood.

Written as DNA, the CDR3 is TGTGCCAGCAGTACCTCCGGGACTGCCTTAACCTACAATGAGCAGTTCTTC. Protein product: CASSTSGTALTYNEQFF. The J gene is TRBJ2-1, the V gene TRBV2; D perhaps matches TRBD2 (6 bases). The CDR3 consists of 17 residues. V was shortened by 5 bases and J by 2 bases, with 19 bases between the two germline ends. In germline, CDR1 is SNHLY, CDR2 FYNNEI.